Sequencing of this TCR beta chain was carried out in a study of T cells in Graves' hyperthyroidism and ophthalmopathy. Amplified TCR beta CDR3 regions came from RNA transcripts. Initially, a first-round RT-PCR of the TCR CDR3 employed the HTBI primer set. A single record per CDR3 protein comes from TCRdb applying MiXCR to the multiplex PCR reads. Of around 540,000 distinct CDR3 sequences listed, about 16% are singletons. This clonotype was found a few times. The CDR3 extends over 16 amino acids. Germline loops: CDR1 SGHVS, CDR2 FQNEAQ. V was pared by 4 bases and J by 5 bases, with 20 bases between. Sequenced material: blood. The TCR sequence derives from a woman aged 30 to 39 with Graves' ophthalmopathy. The rearrangement uses TRBV7-8 and TRBJ2-5; D may match TRBD1 or TRBD2 (5 bases each). The CDR3 region has the DNA TGTGCCAGCAGCTCCCTGGGAGAGGGGCGGTGGGAGACCCAGTACTTC. Residues: CASSSLGEGRWETQYF.